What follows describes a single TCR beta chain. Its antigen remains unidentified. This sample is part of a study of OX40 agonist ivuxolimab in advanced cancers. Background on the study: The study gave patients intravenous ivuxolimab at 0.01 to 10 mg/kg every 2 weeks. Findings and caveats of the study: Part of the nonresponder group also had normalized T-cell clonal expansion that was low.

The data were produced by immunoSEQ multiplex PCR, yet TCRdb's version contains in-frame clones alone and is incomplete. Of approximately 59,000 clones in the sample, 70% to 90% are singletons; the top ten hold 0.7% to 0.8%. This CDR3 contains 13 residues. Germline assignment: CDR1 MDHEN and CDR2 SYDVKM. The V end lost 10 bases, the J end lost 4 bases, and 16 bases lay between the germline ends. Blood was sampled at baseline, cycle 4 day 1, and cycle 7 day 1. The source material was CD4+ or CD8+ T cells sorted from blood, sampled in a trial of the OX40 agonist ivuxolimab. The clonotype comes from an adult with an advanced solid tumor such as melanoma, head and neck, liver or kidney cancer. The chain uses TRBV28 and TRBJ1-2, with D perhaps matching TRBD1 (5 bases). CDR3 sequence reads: CATLGGGLYGYTF. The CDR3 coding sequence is TGTGCCACCTTGGGGGGAGGGCTCTATGGCTACACCTTC.